What follows are 11 T cell receptor beta chains derived from one specimen sequenced in a study of cytomegalovirus exposure and HLA in healthy donors. The PCR was carried out with 60 Vbeta primers and 13 Jbeta primers. Assay: immunoSEQ multiplex PCR; the TCRdb copy retains only in-frame clones and omits some. This sample has approximately 210,000 clones, with 82% found just once. Material: PBMCs. All receptors derive from a man in his forties in good health and CMV-seropositive.

The chain combines TRBV12-5 with TRBJ2-7; weak D call: TRBD1 (5 bases). Germline CDR1 is LGHNT and CDR2 is FRNRAP. CDR3 length equals 14 residues. V lost 4 bases and J lost 2, with 12 bases in between. CDR3 in amino acids: CASGSGQAAYEQYF. In nucleotides, the CDR3 is TGTGCTAGTGGTTCAGGGCAGGCGGCCTACGAGCAGTACTTC.

CDR3 region: CASTQLGGETQYF. The CDR3 nucleotides read TGTGCCAGCACCCAATTAGGAGGGGAGACCCAGTACTTC. This sequence joins TRBV5-6 and TRBJ2-5; a weak D match, TRBD2 (6 bases). Deletions cut 6 bases from V and 5 bases from J, with 14 bases between. CDR1 SGHDT and CDR2 YYEEEE come from the germline V gene. The CDR3 covers 13 residues. Together with reference TRBV5-6 and TRBJ2-5, the CDR3 gives the full variable domain: DAGVTQSPTHLIKTRGQQVTLRCSPKSGHDTVSWYQQALGQGPQFIFQYYEEEERQRGNFPDRFSGHQFPNYSSELNVNALLLGDSALYLCASTQLGGETQYFGPGTRLLVL.

This chain links TRBV25-1 with TRBJ2-1; D possibly corresponds to TRBD2 (5 bases). Trimming removed 4 bases at V and 3 bases at J, with 16 bases between. The CDR3 extends over 16 amino acids. Germline V gives CDR1 MGHDK, CDR2 SYGVNS. The CDR3 loop reads CASSVLDVDYYNEQFF. CDR3 coding DNA: TGTGCCAGCAGTGTACTAGACGTAGACTACTACAATGAGCAGTTCTTC.

The genes are TRBV5-1 and TRBJ1-3; no clear D. The germline V gene has CDR1 SGHRS and CDR2 YFSETQ. The CDR3 has 15 residues. Between the trimmed V and J ends, which lost 0 bases and 0 bases, there was a span of 7 bases. CDR3 sequence (DNA): TGCGCCAGCAGCTTGGTTTCCAACTCTGGAAACACCATATATTTT. Amino acid sequence: CASSLVSNSGNTIYF.

The V and J genes are TRBV18 and TRBJ1-5; 8 bases line up with TRBD1. Trimming at V came to 6 bases and at J to 5 bases, leaving 6 bases not matched to a gene. The CDR3 is made up of 14 amino acids. Germline CDR1 KGHSH, CDR2 LQKENI. This chain's CDR3 is CASSRQGLDQPQHF. The CDR3 DNA follows: TGTGCCAGCTCCCGACAGGGGCTCGATCAGCCCCAGCATTTT.

This sequence joins TRBV29-1 and TRBJ1-1; D gene ambiguous. This CDR3 region has 13 residues. V was pared by 4 bases and J by 1 base, with 10 bases between. The germline gives CDR1 SQVTM, CDR2 ANQGSEA. The DNA for the CDR3 is TGCAGCGTTGTAACGGGGAAGAACACTGAAGCTTTCTTT. It encodes CSVVTGKNTEAFF.

Note on this clone: Compared with germline, one end of the junction differs, possibly owing to a read error. V is TRBV7-7 and J is TRBJ2-7; 7 bases agree with TRBD2. The CDR3 loop spans 14 amino acids. From germline, CDR1 is SSHAT and CDR2 FNYEAQ (reference sequence). The CDR3 sequence is CASSPRAGSYEQYF. The CDR3 DNA reads TGTGCTAGCAGCCCCCGAGCGGGAAGCTACGAGCAGTACTTC.

This clone was seen just once. The V and J genes are TRBV7-8 and TRBJ2-1, with 7 bases identical to TRBD2. This CDR3 has 13 residues. The germline V gene has CDR1 SGHVS and CDR2 FQNEAQ. The trim removed 2 bases at V and 6 bases at J, leaving 1 base unmatched. The DNA for the CDR3 is TGTGCCAGCAGCTTAAGCGGGACCAATGAGCAGTTCTTC. This sequence encodes CASSLSGTNEQFF.

The chain recombines TRBV10-3 with TRBJ2-5; maybe TRBD1 (5 bases). The CDR3 runs to 16 residues. Germline loops: CDR1 ENHRY, CDR2 SYGVKD. Trimming took off 4 bases at V and 2 bases at J, with 17 bases between the two ends. This chain's CDR3 is CAISARAPRDQETQYF. CDR3 nucleotides: TGTGCCATCAGTGCCAGGGCTCCCCGCGATCAAGAGACCCAGTACTTC.

The V call is TRBV19, the J call TRBJ1-2; D is unclear. CDR3 size: 12 residues. The V and J ends lost 7 bases and 7 bases respectively, with 13 bases between them. Germline loops: CDR1 LNHDA, CDR2 SQIVND (reference sequence). The CDR3 loop is CASNLAPGGYTF. The CDR3 DNA reads as TGTGCCAGTAATTTGGCTCCTGGTGGCTACACCTTC.

This clone was detected only a few times. The sample holds other DNA sequences that translate to the same CDR3. This chain connects TRBV6-1 to TRBJ1-2, with D hard to call. CDR1 is MNHNS and CDR2 is SASEGT in the germline V gene. This CDR3 region has 12 residues. V gave up 3 bases and J gave up 4 bases, with 6 bases separating them. CDR3 bases: TGTGCCAGCAGTGAGGGCTCCTATGGCTACACCTTC. This sequence encodes CASSEGSYGYTF.